The source of this T cell receptor beta chain is a study of shared clonotypes between healthy human individuals. For the study at large: Used for every donor were three CD4 naive, three CD4 memory, two CD8 naive and one CD8 memory plate.

Germline lookup yields CDR1 SGHNT and CDR2 YYREEE (reference sequence). The CDR3 loop spans 15 amino acids. The ends were cut back, 2 bases at V and 6 bases at J, with 18 bases in the middle. Clones were read by immunoSEQ multiplex PCR, and TCRdb kept only the in-frame ones, dropping some. The sample yields 1,400,000 or so clones, approximately 98.5% seen once. Sequencing input: naive CD4+ T cells sorted from blood. The subset: CD45RA+ positively selected. The clonotype was recovered from a man aged 25-45 years in good health. The rearrangement links TRBV5-4 to TRBJ2-7; the D gene is possibly TRBD1 (6 bases). CDR3 sequence reads: CASSLGQPGEAEQYF. The DNA for the CDR3 is TGTGCCAGCAGCTTAGGACAGCCAGGTGAAGCCGAGCAGTACTTC. Filled out from reference TRBV5-4 and TRBJ2-7, the complete variable domain reads ETGVTQSPTHLIKTRGQQVTLRCSSQSGHNTVSWYQQALGQGPQFIFQYYREEENGRGNFPPRFSGLQFPNYSSELNVNALELDDSALYLCASSLGQPGEAEQYFGPGTRLTVT.